This T cell receptor beta chain was found in a study of T cell repertoires in cytomegalovirus infection. Across the whole study: Public TCR beta signatures marked donors with CMV infection and the matching HLA. General study findings and limits: Cumulative public TCR beta family frequency identified carriers of CMV plus the relevant HLA. The study found HLA-C-restricted CMV-specific TCR beta clonotypes dominating the ex vivo response.

TCRdb reprocessed the reads via MiXCR and lists one record per CDR3 protein. The profile covers some 270,000 distinct CDR3 sequences, with more than 15% appearing a single time and about half taken by the ten largest. This clonotype appeared many times. Antigen unknown. The sequence came from a human donor in good health (CMV status not recorded). Some clones in this sample may be carry-over from other donors' samples. The sequencing input was CD8+ T cells from PBMCs.

The CDR3 DNA sequence: TGCAGTGCTAGCGCTCGCGGGGGGCGCCCATTCACAGATACGCAGTATTTT. It translates to CSASARGGRPFTDTQYF. This chain connects TRBV20-1 to TRBJ2-3; the match to TRBD2 covers 8 bases. Per germline, CDR1 DFQATT and CDR2 SNEGSKA (reference sequence). The ends lost 3 bases at V and 2 bases at J; junction bases unmatched: 13. The CDR3 spans 17 residues.